The TCR beta chain described here comes from a study of cytomegalovirus exposure and HLA in healthy donors (dated by TCRdb to 2016 to 2017). In the study overall: An earlier analysis of a few hundred of the donors reported 276 Gb of sequence data and about 120 million unique TCR beta sequences obtained from some 170 million T cells. An early release that covered about 600 HLA-typed donors contained 300 to 350 gigabases of sequencing data and about 93 million unique TCR sequences. Among the roughly 400 genotyped donors, approximately 82% belonged to the genetic ancestry cluster associated with self-reported Caucasian donors. The study aimed to test whether signatures of past pathogen exposure could be identified by cataloging public T cell receptors. The study used immunosequencing to profile the T cell repertoires of around 600 subjects and linked those repertoires to cytomegalovirus serostatus. Besides the first cohort of around 700 subjects, a separate validation cohort made up of roughly 130 different subjects was used. To predict cytomegalovirus infection status, the study brought together high-throughput TCR immunosequencing, statistical association of individual TCRs with disease status, and machine learning. A later analysis re-analyzed previously published TCR beta repertoires from 660 or so donors and added high-resolution HLA genotyping to study TCR occurrence patterns. Rather than using new phenotypic data, the later analysis identified candidate immune exposures from TCR beta sequences and from how often those sequences occurred across donors. An earlier analysis of approximately 630 of the donors applied high-throughput TCR beta sequencing to assess whether each TCR beta V gene segment acted as functional or pseudogenic. Donor age, sex, ethnicity and CMV serostatus were collected together with the repertoire data. In a later genetic analysis, genome-wide SNP genotypes for about three fifths of the roughly 670 donors were used, and that subset was treated as a discovery cohort. All discovery cohort repertoires had been generated on a single sequencing platform. Both class I and class II loci were covered by HLA typing, at four-digit resolution. The number of donors typed differed by locus, with about 629-640 for A, B, C, DRB1 and DQB1, around 560 for DQA1, 606 for DPA1, and over 400 for DPB1. A few DR-DQ haplotypes were treated as single units for association and clustering because of strong linkage in the cohort. Across 300 to 500 genotyped donors of the cohort, an average of approximately 240,000 unique TCR beta nucleotide sequences per donor were sequenced, and 15% to 20% of those sequences were non-productive.

In total, approximately 690 healthy bone marrow donors made up the cohort. All cohort members were sampled while nominally healthy, although unrecorded immune exposures were likely present. The donor was CMV seropositive and belonged to the group of 250 to 300 seropositive cohort members. Each donor provided a peripheral blood sample, and peripheral blood mononuclear cells were used for TCR beta sequencing. Genomic DNA extraction from the blood cell samples was performed with the Qiagen DNeasy Blood Extraction Kit. Per the germline V gene (reference sequence), LNHDA is the CDR1 and SQIVND is the CDR2. The V end gives up 7 bases and the J end 0 bases, leaving 5 bases in the junction not matched to a gene. CDR3 length: 15 amino acids, cysteine to phenylalanine. Only the CDR3 DNA stays, 45 bases, in frame from base 1. A word on this clone: Its cognate antigen has yet to be identified. No quality values exist for individual bases; no much larger clone is one base distant.

What the research found in general, with its limitations: In a later analysis, the rate of TCR association differed among HLA loci, with DRB1 alleles having the most associated TCRs and HLA-C alleles having the fewest. A cluster of highly shared sequence variants was judged likely to be a technical artifact of the sequencing pipeline. In a later analysis, around 17,000 TCR beta sequences were associated with specific HLA alleles at a false discovery rate of 0.05. Assigning TCR associations to individual alleles was difficult when HLA alleles, especially DR and DQ, strongly co-occurred. Some IMGT-functional V segments, including TRBV6-2 and TRBV6-3, could not be told apart with the 87-base-pair reads, so those segments were excluded. Most TCR sequences were seen in very few donors, while some public TCRs were found in many individuals. A later genetic analysis reported fewer N-insertions in productive TCRs among donors in an Asian-associated ancestry cluster than the roughly 700-donor mean. The classifier was reported to diagnose cytomegalovirus status with high specificity and sensitivity in both the original cohort and the validation cohort. Roughly uniform sequencing depth across donors was assumed in presence/absence analyses, although this assumption may not hold. According to a later analysis, most CMV-associated TCR beta chains appeared to be HLA-restricted, and the HLA associations seemed to be driven largely by CMV exposure. An earlier analysis of roughly 570 of the donors showed that most TCR beta V segments appeared in productive rearrangements either about 90% or about 30% of the time, which broadly matched IMGT annotations. A further reported finding was that TCR beta sequences accurately predicted the HLA-A and HLA-B alleles for most subjects in the first cohort. The earlier analysis of 450 to 700 of the donors excluded some 15 rarely observed V segments, including chromosome 9 orphons, because counts were too low. In a later analysis, HLA-associated TCR beta chains showed more clonal expansion and lower generation probabilities than non-associated chains that were equally common. The study listed approximately 150 TCR beta chains as associated with cytomegalovirus. Correlated functional status among segregating V segments might reflect linkage disequilibrium, but an unknown experimental factor could not be ruled out. In vitro tests confirmed that three of the cytomegalovirus-associated TCR beta chains recognize cytomegalovirus antigens. Because HLA typing was unavailable for some donors at each locus, only the typed subset was used in association tests. The cohort was sequenced for TCR beta chains only, and without alpha or paired-chain data the features that could be detected were limited. In a later analysis, several top co-occurrence clusters were reported to appear linked to parvovirus B19, influenza, CMV and Epstein-Barr virus. Immune exposure information for the cohort was limited to CMV serostatus. It was suggested by the authors that the approach could potentially be generalized to other disease states and immunological phenotypes. An association between a missense DCLRE1C variant and V-gene and J-gene trimming of TCR beta chains was found in a later genetic analysis and replicated in an independent cohort.

Libraries were built with the immunoSEQ multiplex PCR assay. A mixture of 60 forward primers for TCR Vbeta segments and 13 reverse primers for TCR Jbeta segments was used in the multiplex PCR. A multiplex PCR assay on genomic DNA amplified the CDR3 region of rearranged TCR beta genes. On the Illumina HiSeq System, the amplified TCR beta libraries were sequenced as 87-base-pair reads. The authors' analysis ran thus. A later analysis counted around 72 million unique TCR beta chains across the 550 to 700 repertoires, and some 11 million of these chains were shared by at least two donors. A nearest-neighbor algorithm error-corrected the raw reads and collapsed the reads into unique sequences, merging closely related sequences to remove PCR and sequencing errors. To assign V, D and J gene segments, CDR3 sequences were aligned to IMGT reference sequences. For a sequence to be retained, a match of at least six nucleotides to both a V gene segment and a J gene segment was required. Rearrangements were classified as productive when the CDR3 lacked stop codons and remained in frame with V and J, and all other rearrangements were classified as non-productive. Following IMGT convention, CDR3 was defined as the stretch from the second conserved V-encoded cysteine up to the conserved J-encoded phenylalanine. In an earlier analysis of 500 to 650 of the donors, sequences lacking an unambiguous match to a single V gene segment were excluded. In an earlier analysis of approximately 590 of the donors, V segments were called functional above 56.7% productive rearrangements and were called segregating when the between-donor standard deviation exceeded 5%. A statistical classification framework was built for diagnosing cytomegalovirus status from the catalog of TCR beta chain sequences. A later analysis assigned V and J genes by comparing TCR nucleotide sequences with IMGT/GENE-DB human TR gene sequences. In a later analysis, CDR3 sequences and most-parsimonious VDJ recombination scenarios were assigned using the TCRdist pipeline. A later analysis defined each TCR beta chain by its CDR3 amino acid sequence plus V-gene family, and excluded reads lacking a unique V-gene family. As a way to deal with suspected cross-contamination and a sequencing artifact, a later analysis dropped under 600 nucleotide sequences that were highly shared and had low generation probability. In a later analysis, a clonal expansion index for each public chain was calculated from normalized within-repertoire ranks of inferred template counts. In a later analysis, generation probabilities were computed using a VDJ recombination model fitted to out-of-frame rearrangements, and the results were checked against IGoR. In a later analysis, hypergeometric tests were used to score TCR-TCR, TCR-HLA and TCR-CMV co-occurrence, with a repertoire-size bias correction applied to TCR pairs. To estimate false discovery rates, a later analysis permuted the HLA or CMV assignments 20 times. In a later analysis, co-occurring TCRs were grouped using DBSCAN, and TCRdist sequence similarity was added for clustering within HLA-allele-positive subsets. For co-occurrence clustering, repertoires with fewer than 30,000 or more than 120,000 public chains were excluded, along with five or six repertoires with anomalous nucleotide sharing. Not all clones reach the TCRdb copy of this immuneACCESS table, which keeps in-frame sequences only. Checked studies attribute under half of the gap to unresolved V genes and leave the rest unexplained. That table furnishes V, J and clone size, whereas the DNA furnished D and trimming. In this sample the table shows 200,000 to 250,000 clones, 70% to 80% of which occur a single time. Roughly 2.6% of the sample is held by the ten biggest clonotypes.

The V and J genes are TRBV19 and TRBJ2-7, with 11 bases aligning to TRBD2. The clonotype originates from an older woman in good health and CMV-seropositive. The sequencing input was PBMCs. The CDR3 is CASKSGTSGSYEQYF. The nucleotides are TGTGCCAGTAAATCCGGGACTAGCGGCTCCTACGAGCAGTACTTC.